The 8 T cell receptor beta chains in this list originate from one sample, sequenced in a study of blood T cells in healthy people across ages. Combining a sample-barcoded 5' primer with a J-beta primer mix, a second PCR ran for 7 to 11 cycles. TCRdb re-derived calls from the 5' RACE reads in MiXCR, one entry per CDR3 protein. The repertoire holds 450,000 to 650,000 distinct CDR3 sequences, with 24% as singletons. The sample was also linked to a second study, of T cells of mothers and their children.

The specimen sequenced was blood. The receptors shown here come from a boy aged 5-17 years in good health.

The chain employs TRBV7-8 and TRBJ2-3; 13 positions match TRBD2. This CDR3 spans 16 amino acids. V gave up 5 bases and J gave up 5 bases; unmatched junction bases: 7. CDR1 is SGHVS and CDR2 is FQNEAQ in the germline V gene. For the CDR3, the DNA is TGTGCCAGCAGCGTCACTAGCGGGGGGGCAATAGATACGCAGTATTTT. It encodes CASSVTSGGAIDTQYF.

This clonotype was detected a few times. This rearrangement joins TRBV12-3 or TRBV12-4 to TRBJ2-5; 12 bases agree with TRBD2. The CDR3 is 16 amino acids. J gave up 4 bases and V 5 bases, and 8 bases lay outside the gene matches. The DNA for the CDR3 is TGTGCCAGCAGTGAGGGACTAGCGGGTGGGGGAGAGACCCAGTACTTC. As protein: CASSEGLAGGGETQYF.

This clonotype has only a few counts. V usage is TRBV20-1 and J usage is TRBJ2-7, with 8 bases that match TRBD1. The V and J ends lost 2 bases and 6 bases, in that order; junction bases with no gene match: 9. The CDR3 runs 14 residues. Germline loops: CDR1 DFQATT, CDR2 SNEGSKA (reference sequence). CDR3 protein: CSARSPEDRAEQYF. CDR3 in DNA: TGCAGTGCTAGATCCCCCGAGGACAGGGCCGAGCAGTACTTC.

This sequence joins TRBV7-3 and TRBJ2-2; TRBD2 matches at 9 bases. V gave up 5 bases and J gave up 6 bases; unmatched junction bases: 10. CDR3 length: 16 residues. Germline CDR1 is SGHTA and CDR2 is FQGTGA. As DNA, the CDR3 is TGTGCCAGCAGCCCCGGGACTAGCTCCATTCCCGGGGAGCTGTTTTTT. This codes for CASSPGTSSIPGELFF.

The V gene is TRBV4-3, the J gene TRBJ2-5; the match to TRBD1 covers 9 bases. The better agreement between TRBJ2-7 and the DNA end casts doubt on the J call. Germline lookup yields CDR1 LGHNA and CDR2 YSLEER. The CDR3 has 16 residues. Here the CDR3 DNA reads TGCGCCAGCAGCCTAAGTGCCCGACAGGGGGGAACCGAGCAGTACTTC. The encoded protein is CASSLSARQGGTEQYF.

The chain links TRBV3-1 to TRBJ2-5; TRBD2 matches 14 bases. This CDR3 is 16 amino acids long. After removal of 0 bases from V and 9 bases from J, the junction contained 6 bases not matched to a gene. The germline gives CDR1 LGHDT, CDR2 YNNKEL (reference sequence). The CDR3 sequence: CASSQDRLAGGEAQYF. The DNA of the CDR3 is TGTGCCAGCAGCCAAGATCGACTAGCGGGAGGGGAGGCCCAGTACTTC.

This clonotype was counted a few times. The chain employs TRBV27 and TRBJ2-7; tentatively, D is TRBD1 (6 bases). Trimming removed 1 base from V and 0 bases from J, with 19 bases in between. Germline V gene lookup returns CDR1 MNHEY and CDR2 SMNVEV (reference sequence). There are 18 residues in the CDR3. The CDR3 spells CASSLYRGVQGYSYEQYF. The CDR3 DNA reads as TGTGCCAGCAGTTTATATCGAGGTGTACAGGGCTACTCCTACGAGCAGTACTTC.

The rearrangement links TRBV27 to TRBJ2-1; D unresolved. Between the trimmed V and J ends, which lost 5 bases and 8 bases, there was a span of 7 bases. Germline CDR1 reads MNHEY; CDR2 reads SMNVEV (reference sequence). CDR3 length: 11 amino acids. CDR3: CASSVLYEQFF. Here the CDR3 DNA reads TGTGCCAGCAGTGTACTGTATGAGCAGTTCTTC.